This T cell receptor (beta chain) was recovered during a study of technical replicates of blood from a handful of donors. The repertoire was sequenced with immunoSEQ multiplex PCR; TCRdb's copy has only in-frame clones and lacks some. The table lists tens of thousands of clones, roughly 94% of them singletons. Germline V gives CDR1 MNHEY, CDR2 SMNVEV (reference sequence). V shed 7 bases and J shed 0 bases, with 16 bases lying between them. The CDR3 extends over 15 amino acids. In its sample, this clone was seen once. The rearrangement joins TRBV27 to TRBJ2-7; tentatively, D is TRBD2 (6 bases). The clonotype comes from a human donor in good health. Sequencing input: T cells isolated from PBMCs. The CDR3 spells CASNPSATSSYEQYF. DNA for the CDR3: TGTGCCAGCAATCCTAGCGCTACGAGCTCCTACGAGCAGTACTTC.